This is a list of T cell receptor beta chains from one sample in a study of shared clonotypes between healthy human individuals. The protocol was immunoSEQ multiplex PCR, while the TCRdb copy is restricted to in-frame clones and leaves out a portion. Among over 2 million clones listed, roughly 94% were seen once. The specimen sequenced was naive CD4+ T cells sorted from blood. The receptors derive from a man younger than 35 in good health. Each CDR3 is given with its conserved first and last residue. The order of the fields is V gene, J gene, CDR3 protein.

v_gene: TRBV30
j_gene: TRBJ1-4
CDR3aa: CAWTPGGGKLFF

v_gene: TRBV6-5
j_gene: TRBJ2-7
CDR3aa: CASRRYSNYEQYF

v_gene: TRBV4-3
j_gene: TRBJ2-1
CDR3aa: CASSQDMVTSGTNEQFF

v_gene: TRBV27
j_gene: TRBJ1-6
CDR3aa: CASSLFRTASSPLHF

v_gene: TRBV10-3
j_gene: TRBJ1-2
CDR3aa: CAIRGNYGYTF

v_gene: TRBV21-1
j_gene: TRBJ2-7
CDR3aa: CASSTDYYYEQYF

v_gene: TRBV10-3
j_gene: TRBJ2-7
CDR3aa: CAIRTGTGMYEQYF

v_gene: TRBV6-4
j_gene: TRBJ1-1
CDR3aa: CARETAEPKGDTEAFF

v_gene: TRBV18
j_gene: TRBJ2-5
CDR3aa: CASSPSRQETQYF

v_gene: TRBV30
j_gene: TRBJ2-3
CDR3aa: CAWSPGLAGGTDTQYF

v_gene: TRBV5-8
j_gene: TRBJ1-6
CDR3aa: CASSLRQSYNSPLHF

v_gene: TRBV7-8
j_gene: TRBJ1-1
CDR3aa: CASSLATEGTEAFF

v_gene: TRBV6-6
j_gene: TRBJ1-3
CDR3aa: CASSTTGQGGNTIYF

v_gene: TRBV18
j_gene: TRBJ1-4
CDR3aa: CASSPPMRGMGEKLFF

v_gene: TRBV18
j_gene: TRBJ2-5
CDR3aa: CASSPLDRQYQETQYF

v_gene: TRBV2
j_gene: TRBJ1-5
CDR3aa: CASSEQGAQPQHF

v_gene: TRBV19
j_gene: TRBJ1-2
CDR3aa: CASSIPSPRGGYTF

v_gene: TRBV15
j_gene: TRBJ1-2
CDR3aa: CATSSPAATGLDYGYTF

v_gene: TRBV9
j_gene: TRBJ2-5
CDR3aa: CASTARGTTPETQYF

v_gene: TRBV7-2
j_gene: TRBJ1-6
CDR3aa: CASRPGQSFLYNSPLHF

v_gene: TRBV28
j_gene: TRBJ2-7
CDR3aa: CASSRQLVTGQYF

v_gene: TRBV7-9
j_gene: TRBJ1-1
CDR3aa: CASSASDRGAEAFF

v_gene: TRBV11-3
j_gene: TRBJ2-1
CDR3aa: CASSRGGSDNEQFF

v_gene: TRBV5-4
j_gene: TRBJ2-3
CDR3aa: CASSGGLAGASTDTQYF

v_gene: TRBV27
j_gene: TRBJ2-1
CDR3aa: CASSLNSGPYNEQFF

v_gene: TRBV4-1
j_gene: TRBJ1-2
CDR3aa: CASSLSSGRGDTF

v_gene: TRBV6-5
j_gene: TRBJ2-7
CDR3aa: CASSYSILTATYEQYF

v_gene: TRBV5-4
j_gene: TRBJ1-1
CDR3aa: CASSQSLGGTLNTEAFF

v_gene: TRBV7-2
j_gene: TRBJ2-7
CDR3aa: CASSLTGTGYPYEQYF

v_gene: TRBV6-6
j_gene: TRBJ1-2
CDR3aa: CASSYRGTYGYTF

v_gene: TRBV11-3
j_gene: TRBJ1-1
CDR3aa: CASSLDRGSTEAFF

v_gene: TRBV7-4
j_gene: TRBJ2-7
CDR3aa: CASSAYNPLRGLTYEQYF

v_gene: TRBV5-1
j_gene: TRBJ1-2
CDR3aa: CASSLEPVLVTNYGYTF

v_gene: TRBV6-5
j_gene: TRBJ2-7
CDR3aa: CASSPEKRETHEQYF

v_gene: TRBV5-1
j_gene: TRBJ2-3
CDR3aa: CASSIDSTDTQYF

v_gene: TRBV4-2
j_gene: TRBJ2-7
CDR3aa: CASSQDPVSGPEQYF

v_gene: TRBV4-3
j_gene: TRBJ1-1
CDR3aa: CASSRNRDRDYSKAFF

v_gene: TRBV11-3
j_gene: TRBJ2-3
CDR3aa: CASSSRAGGVSDTQYF

v_gene: TRBV5-4
j_gene: TRBJ2-1
CDR3aa: CASSRGLAGGTRVEQFF

v_gene: TRBV5-4
j_gene: TRBJ2-7
CDR3aa: CASSLHPFYEQYF

v_gene: TRBV6-5
j_gene: TRBJ2-5
CDR3aa: CASTSGGAETQYF

v_gene: TRBV4-1
j_gene: TRBJ2-7
CDR3aa: CASSQQLAGTYEQYF

v_gene: TRBV5-6
j_gene: TRBJ2-7
CDR3aa: CASSRGNSYEQYF

v_gene: TRBV4-1
j_gene: TRBJ1-5
CDR3aa: CASSQDVGARQSSNQPQHF

v_gene: TRBV5-1
j_gene: TRBJ2-7
CDR3aa: CASSLANRYYEQYF

v_gene: TRBV10-1
j_gene: TRBJ1-5
CDR3aa: CASSERQRNQPQHF

v_gene: TRBV6-5
j_gene: TRBJ1-5
CDR3aa: CASSLGDLKSQPQHF

v_gene: TRBV6-1
j_gene: TRBJ2-1
CDR3aa: CASSRESVSYNEQFF

v_gene: TRBV28
j_gene: TRBJ1-6
CDR3aa: CASSFGQNSPLHF

v_gene: TRBV28
j_gene: TRBJ2-2
CDR3aa: CASSSSSYTGELFF

v_gene: TRBV4-3
j_gene: TRBJ2-7
CDR3aa: CASSQEGSHEQYF

v_gene: TRBV19
j_gene: TRBJ1-5
CDR3aa: CASSTHSTGTNQPQHF

v_gene: TRBV5-1
j_gene: TRBJ1-6
CDR3aa: CASSFATGNILGNSPLHF